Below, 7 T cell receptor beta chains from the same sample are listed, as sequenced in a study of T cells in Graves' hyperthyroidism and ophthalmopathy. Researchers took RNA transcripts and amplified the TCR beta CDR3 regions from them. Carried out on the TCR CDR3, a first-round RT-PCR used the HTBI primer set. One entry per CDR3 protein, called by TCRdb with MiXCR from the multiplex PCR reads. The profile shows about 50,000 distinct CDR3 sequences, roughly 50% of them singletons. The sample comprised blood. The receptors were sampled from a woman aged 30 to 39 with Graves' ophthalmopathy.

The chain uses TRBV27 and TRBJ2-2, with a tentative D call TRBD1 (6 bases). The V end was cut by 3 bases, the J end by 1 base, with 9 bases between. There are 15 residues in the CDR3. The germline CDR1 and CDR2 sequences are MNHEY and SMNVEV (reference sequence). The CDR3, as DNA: TGTGCCAGCAGTTTTGGGACACAGAACACCGGGGAGCTGTTTTTT. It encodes CASSFGTQNTGELFF.

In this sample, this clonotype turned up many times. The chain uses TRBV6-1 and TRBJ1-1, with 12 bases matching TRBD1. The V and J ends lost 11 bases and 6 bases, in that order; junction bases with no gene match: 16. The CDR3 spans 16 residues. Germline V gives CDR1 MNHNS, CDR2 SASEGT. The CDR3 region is CAGLRGGGQGAAEAFF. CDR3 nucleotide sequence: TGTGCCGGCCTCAGAGGAGGGGGACAGGGGGCGGCTGAAGCTTTCTTT.

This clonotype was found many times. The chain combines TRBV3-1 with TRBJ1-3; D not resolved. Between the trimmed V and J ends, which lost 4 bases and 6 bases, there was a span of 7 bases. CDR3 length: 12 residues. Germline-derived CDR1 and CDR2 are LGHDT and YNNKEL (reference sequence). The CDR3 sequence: CASSRLENTIYF. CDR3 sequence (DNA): TGTGCCAGCAGCCGCCTTGAAAACACCATATATTTT.

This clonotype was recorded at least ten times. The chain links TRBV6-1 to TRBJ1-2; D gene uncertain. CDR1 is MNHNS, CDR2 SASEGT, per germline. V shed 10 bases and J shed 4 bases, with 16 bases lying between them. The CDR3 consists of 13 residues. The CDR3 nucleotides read TGTGCCATCGCGACGGCAATGGTCTATGGCTACACCTTC. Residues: CAIATAMVYGYTF.

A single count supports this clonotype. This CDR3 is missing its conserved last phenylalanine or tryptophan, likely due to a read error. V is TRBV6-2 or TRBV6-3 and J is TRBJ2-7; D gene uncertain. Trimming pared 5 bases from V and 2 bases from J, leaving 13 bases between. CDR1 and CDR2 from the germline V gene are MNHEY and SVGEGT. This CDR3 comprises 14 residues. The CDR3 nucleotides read TGTGCCAGCAGTGCGGTGAAGGCCGCCTACGAGCAGTACTGC. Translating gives CASSAVKAAYEQYC.

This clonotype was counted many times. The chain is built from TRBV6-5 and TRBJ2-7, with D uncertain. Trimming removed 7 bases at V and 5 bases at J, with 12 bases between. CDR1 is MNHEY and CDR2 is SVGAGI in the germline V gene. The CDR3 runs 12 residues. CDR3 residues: CASMVGSNEQYF. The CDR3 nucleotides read TGTGCCAGCATGGTAGGGTCCAACGAGCAGTACTTC.

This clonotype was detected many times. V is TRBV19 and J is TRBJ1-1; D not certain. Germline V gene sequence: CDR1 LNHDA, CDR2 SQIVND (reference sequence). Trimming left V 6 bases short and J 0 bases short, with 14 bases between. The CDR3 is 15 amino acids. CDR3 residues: CASSRDSTLNTEAFF. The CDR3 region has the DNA TGTGCCAGTAGCAGAGATAGCACTTTGAACACTGAAGCTTTCTTT.